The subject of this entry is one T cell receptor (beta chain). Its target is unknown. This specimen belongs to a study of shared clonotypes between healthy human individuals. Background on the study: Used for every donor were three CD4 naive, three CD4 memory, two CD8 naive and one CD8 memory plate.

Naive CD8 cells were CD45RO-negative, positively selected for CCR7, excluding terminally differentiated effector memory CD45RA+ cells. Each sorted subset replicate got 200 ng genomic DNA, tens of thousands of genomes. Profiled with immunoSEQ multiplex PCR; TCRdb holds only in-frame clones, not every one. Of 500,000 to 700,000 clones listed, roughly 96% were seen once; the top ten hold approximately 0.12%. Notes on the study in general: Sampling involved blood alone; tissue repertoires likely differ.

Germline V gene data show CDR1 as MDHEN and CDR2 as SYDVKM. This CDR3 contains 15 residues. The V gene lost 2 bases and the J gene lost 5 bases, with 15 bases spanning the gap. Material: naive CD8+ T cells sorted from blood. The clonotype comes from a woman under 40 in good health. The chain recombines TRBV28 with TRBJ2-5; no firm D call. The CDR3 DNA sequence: TGTGCCAGCAGTTTAGCCAAGGGTTATGTGGAGACCCAGTACTTC. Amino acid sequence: CASSLAKGYVETQYF.